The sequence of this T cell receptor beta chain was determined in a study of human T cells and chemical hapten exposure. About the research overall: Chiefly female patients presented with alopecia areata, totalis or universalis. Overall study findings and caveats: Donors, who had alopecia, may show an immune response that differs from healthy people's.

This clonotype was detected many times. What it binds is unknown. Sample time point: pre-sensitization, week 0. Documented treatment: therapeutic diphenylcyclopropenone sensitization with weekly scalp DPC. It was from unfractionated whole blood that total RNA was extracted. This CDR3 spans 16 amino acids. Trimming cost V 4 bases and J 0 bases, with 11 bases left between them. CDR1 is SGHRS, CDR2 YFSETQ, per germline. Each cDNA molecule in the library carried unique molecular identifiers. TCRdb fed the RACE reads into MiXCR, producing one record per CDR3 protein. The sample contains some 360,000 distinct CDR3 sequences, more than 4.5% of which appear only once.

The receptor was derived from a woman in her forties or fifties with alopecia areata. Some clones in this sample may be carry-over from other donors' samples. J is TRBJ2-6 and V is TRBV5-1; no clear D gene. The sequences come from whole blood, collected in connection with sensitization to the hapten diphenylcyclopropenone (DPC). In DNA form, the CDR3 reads TGCGCCAGCAGCCTGGATACACTCTCTGGGGCCAACGTCCTGACTTTC. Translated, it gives CASSLDTLSGANVLTF. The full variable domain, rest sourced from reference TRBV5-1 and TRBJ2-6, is KAGVTQTPRYLIKTRGQQVTLSCSPISGHRSVSWYQQTPGQGLQFLFEYFSETQRNKGNFPGRFSGRQFSNSRSEMNVSTLELGDSALYLCASSLDTLSGANVLTFGAGSRLTVL.